This T cell receptor beta chain was captured by sequencing in a study of T cells in Graves' hyperthyroidism and ophthalmopathy. Study-wide points: Most thyroid clonotypes that were expanded above 0.001 also turned up in blood.

Per the germline V gene, CDR1 is SGHNT and CDR2 is YYREEE (reference sequence). Germline trimming cut 4 bases from V and 0 bases from J; bases unmatched to any gene: 3. The CDR3 is 14 residues long. Any patient presenting with uncontrolled infection, other autoimmune disease, pregnancy or lactation was left out. This clonotype was recorded a few times. The antigen is not known. Amplification of TCR beta CDR3 regions was performed using RNA transcripts as template. HTBI primers were employed in a first-round RT-PCR of the TCR CDR3. TCRdb fed the multiplex PCR reads into MiXCR, producing one record per CDR3 protein. Of 500,000 to 800,000 distinct CDR3 sequences listed, about 45% were seen once; the top ten hold roughly 7.2%.

Input material: peripheral blood or thyroid tissue (not recorded which). This TCR derives from an adult man with Graves' disease, either hyperthyroidism or ophthalmopathy (not recorded which). The chain links TRBV5-4 to TRBJ2-5; 7 bases line up with TRBD1. The CDR3 reads CASSPGQNQETQYF. In DNA form, the CDR3 reads TGTGCCAGCAGCCCGGGACAGAACCAAGAGACCCAGTACTTC.